Below are 4 T cell receptor beta chains sequenced from a single sample in a study of blood T cell repertoires in COVID-19. TCRdb's copy holds only in-frame clones and misses some; the assay was immunoSEQ multiplex PCR. Of about 40,000 clones in the sample, 70% to 90% were seen once. The sample consisted of peripheral blood. These receptors were obtained from a human donor in a cohort sampled during active COVID-19.

The chain is built from TRBV3-1 (or the pseudogene TRBV3-2) and TRBJ1-2; 11 bases line up with TRBD1. Germline V gives CDR1 LGHDT, CDR2 YNNKEL (reference sequence). V trimming: 8 bases; J trimming: 1 base; junction bases outside the gene matches: 6. The CDR3 has 15 residues. The CDR3 loop reads CASATGTGGNYGYTF. The CDR3 bases are TGTGCCAGCGCTACCGGGACAGGGGGTAACTATGGCTACACCTTC.

V and J are TRBV19 and TRBJ2-7, with 7 bases identical to TRBD1. V dropped 3 bases and J dropped 2; count of bases not matched to a gene: 4. CDR1 and CDR2 (germline): LNHDA, SQIVND (reference sequence). The CDR3 spans 14 residues. The CDR3 DNA sequence: TGTGCCAGTAGTATGGGACAGAGAACCTACGAGCAGTACTTC. Translated, it gives CASSMGQRTYEQYF.

The chain joins TRBV27 to TRBJ2-3; TRBD2 aligns across 9 bases. With V trimmed by 0 bases and J by 5 bases, 9 bases remained unmatched. The CDR3 extends over 17 amino acids. Germline values: CDR1 MNHEY, CDR2 SMNVEV (reference sequence). DNA of the CDR3: TGTGCCAGCAGTTTATCCCCCGGCGGGGGGGCGGGAGATACGCAGTATTTT. It is translated as CASSLSPGGGAGDTQYF.

CDR3 sequence (DNA): TGTGCCAGCTCACCGGGACAGTACAATGAGCAGTTCTTC. Its translation: CASSPGQYNEQFF. The rearrangement joins TRBV18 to TRBJ2-1; TRBD1 aligns across 7 bases. This CDR3 comprises 13 residues. Losses at the gene ends were 3 bases for V and 4 bases for J; bases not matched to a gene: 0. Germline CDR1 is KGHSH and CDR2 is LQKENI. Drawing the rest from reference TRBV18 and TRBJ2-1, the complete variable domain is NAGVMQNPRHLVRRRGQEARLRCSPMKGHSHVYWYRQLPEEGLKFMVYLQKENIIDESGMPKERFSAEFPKEGPSILRIQQVVRGDSAAYFCASSPGQYNEQFFGPGTRLTVL.